This T cell receptor (beta chain) was retrieved from a study of CD4 T cells in relation to SARS-CoV-2 and coronaviruses. Germline CDR1 reads SGHTA; CDR2 reads FQGTGA. V dropped 4 bases and J dropped 10; count of bases not matched to a gene: 7. This CDR3 is built from 13 residues. CD4+ T cells from unexposed donors were obtained before the COVID-19 pandemic (2011-2018). Assay: immunoSEQ multiplex PCR; the TCRdb copy retains only in-frame clones and omits some. The sample lists roughly 71,000 clones, around 86% occurring once. The sample holds a few counts of this clone. The clonotype originates from a human donor in good health. The V gene is TRBV7-3, the J gene TRBJ2-1; 7 bases agree with TRBD1. Sequencing was performed on memory CD4+ T cells from PBMCs. The DNA for the CDR3 is TGTGCCAGCAGCTCAGACGTACAGGGGGAGCAGTTCTTC. This translates into CASSSDVQGEQFF. The full variable domain, completed using reference TRBV7-3 and TRBJ2-1, is GAGVSQTPSNKVTEKGKYVELRCDPISGHTALYWYRQSLGQGPEFLIYFQGTGAADDSGLPNDRFFAVRPEGSVSTLKIQRTERGDSAVYLCASSSDVQGEQFFGPGTRLTVL.